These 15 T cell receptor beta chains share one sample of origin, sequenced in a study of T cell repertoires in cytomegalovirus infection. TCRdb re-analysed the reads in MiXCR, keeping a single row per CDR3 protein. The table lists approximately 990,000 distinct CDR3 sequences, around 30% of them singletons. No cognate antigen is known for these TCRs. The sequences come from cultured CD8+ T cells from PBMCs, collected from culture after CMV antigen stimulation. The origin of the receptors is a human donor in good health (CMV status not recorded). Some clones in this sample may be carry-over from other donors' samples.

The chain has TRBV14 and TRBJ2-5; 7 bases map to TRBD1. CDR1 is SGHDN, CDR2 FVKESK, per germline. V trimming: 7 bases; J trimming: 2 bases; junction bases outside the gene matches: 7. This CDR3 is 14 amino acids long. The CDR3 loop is CASNIGTVQETQYF. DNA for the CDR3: TGTGCCAGCAACATCGGGACAGTTCAAGAGACCCAGTACTTC.

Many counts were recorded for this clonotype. In DNA, the CDR3 is TGTGCCAGCAGCCCATACAAGAACACTGAAGCTTTCTTT. Its translation: CASSPYKNTEAFF. This rearrangement joins TRBV7-2 to TRBJ1-1, with no clear D. V was cut by 5 bases and J by 1 base, with 8 bases left in between. This CDR3 spans 13 amino acids. The germline gives CDR1 SGHTA, CDR2 FQGNSA.

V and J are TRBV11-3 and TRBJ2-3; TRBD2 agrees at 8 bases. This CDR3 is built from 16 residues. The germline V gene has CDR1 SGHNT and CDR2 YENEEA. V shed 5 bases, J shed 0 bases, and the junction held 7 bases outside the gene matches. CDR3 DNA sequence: TGTGCCAGCAGCGCCGGGGGGGCATATAGCACAGATACGCAGTATTTT. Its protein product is CASSAGGAYSTDTQYF. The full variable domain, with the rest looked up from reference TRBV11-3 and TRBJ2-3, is EAGVVQSPRYKIIEKKQPVAFWCNPISGHNTLYWYLQNLGQGPELLIRYENEEAVDDSQLPKDRFSAERLKGVDSTLKIQPAELGDSAVYLCASSAGGAYSTDTQYFGPGTRLTVL.

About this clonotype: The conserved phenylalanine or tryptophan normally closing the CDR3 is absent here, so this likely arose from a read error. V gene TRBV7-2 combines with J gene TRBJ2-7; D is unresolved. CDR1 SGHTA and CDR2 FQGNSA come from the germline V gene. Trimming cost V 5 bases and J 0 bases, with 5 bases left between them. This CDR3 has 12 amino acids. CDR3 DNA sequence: TGTGCCAGCAGCCCGTACTCCTACGAGCAGTACCTC. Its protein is CASSPYSYEQYL.

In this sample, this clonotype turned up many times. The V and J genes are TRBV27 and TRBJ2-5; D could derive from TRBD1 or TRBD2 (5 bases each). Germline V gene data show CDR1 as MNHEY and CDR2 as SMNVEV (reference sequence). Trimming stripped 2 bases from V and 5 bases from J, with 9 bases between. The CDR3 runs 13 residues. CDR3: CASSLSRDETQYF. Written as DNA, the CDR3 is TGTGCCAGCAGTTTAAGTAGGGACGAGACCCAGTACTTC.

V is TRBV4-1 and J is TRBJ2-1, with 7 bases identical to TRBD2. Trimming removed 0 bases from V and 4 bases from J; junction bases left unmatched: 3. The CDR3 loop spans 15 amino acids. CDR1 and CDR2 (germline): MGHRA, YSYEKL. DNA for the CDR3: TGCGCCAGCAGCCAAGAGGGCGGGGGATACAATGAGCAGTTCTTC. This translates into CASSQEGGGYNEQFF.

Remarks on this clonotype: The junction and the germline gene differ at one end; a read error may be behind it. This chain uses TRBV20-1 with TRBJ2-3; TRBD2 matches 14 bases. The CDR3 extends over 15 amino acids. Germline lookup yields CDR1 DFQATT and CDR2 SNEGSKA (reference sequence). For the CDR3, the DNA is TGCAGTGCCAGAGGGACTAGCGGGGGTCTTTATACGCAGTATTTT. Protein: CSARGTSGGLYTQYF.

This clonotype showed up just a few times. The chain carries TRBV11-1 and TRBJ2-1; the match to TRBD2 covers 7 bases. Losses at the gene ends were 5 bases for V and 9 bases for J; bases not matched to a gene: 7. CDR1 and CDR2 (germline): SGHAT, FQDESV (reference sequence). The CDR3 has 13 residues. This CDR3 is CASSIGRAGEQFF. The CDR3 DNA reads TGTGCCAGCAGCATAGGGAGGGCGGGTGAGCAGTTCTTC. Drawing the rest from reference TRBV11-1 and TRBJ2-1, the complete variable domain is EAEVAQSPRYKITEKSQAVAFWCDPISGHATLYWYRQILGQGPELLVQFQDESVVDDSQLPKDRFSAERLKGVDSTLKIQPAELGDSAMYLCASSIGRAGEQFFGPGTRLTVL.

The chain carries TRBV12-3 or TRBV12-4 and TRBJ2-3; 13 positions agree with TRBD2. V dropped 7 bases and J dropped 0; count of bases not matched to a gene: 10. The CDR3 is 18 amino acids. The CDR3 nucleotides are TGTGCCAGCACCGTGACTAGCGGGGGGTCTTCTAGCACAGATACGCAGTATTTT. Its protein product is CASTVTSGGSSSTDTQYF.

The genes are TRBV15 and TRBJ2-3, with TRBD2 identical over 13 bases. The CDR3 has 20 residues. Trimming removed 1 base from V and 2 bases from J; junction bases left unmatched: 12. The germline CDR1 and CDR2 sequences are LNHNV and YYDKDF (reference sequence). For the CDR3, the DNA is TGTGCCACCAGCAGAGTCCCTCGGACTAGCGGGGGAGACCTCACAGATACGCAGTATTTT. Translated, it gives CATSRVPRTSGGDLTDTQYF.

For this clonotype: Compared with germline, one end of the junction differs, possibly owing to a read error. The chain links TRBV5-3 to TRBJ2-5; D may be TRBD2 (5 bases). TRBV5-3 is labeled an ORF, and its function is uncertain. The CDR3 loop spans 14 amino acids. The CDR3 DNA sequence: TGTGCCAGCAGCTTGGAGGTGGTAAAAGAGACCCAGTACTTC. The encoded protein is CASSLEVVKETQYF.

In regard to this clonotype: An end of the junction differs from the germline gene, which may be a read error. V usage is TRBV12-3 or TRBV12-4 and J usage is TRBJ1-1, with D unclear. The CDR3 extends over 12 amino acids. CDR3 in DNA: TGTGCCACCCGGGAAAGGAACAATGAAGCTTTCTTT. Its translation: CATRERNNEAFF.

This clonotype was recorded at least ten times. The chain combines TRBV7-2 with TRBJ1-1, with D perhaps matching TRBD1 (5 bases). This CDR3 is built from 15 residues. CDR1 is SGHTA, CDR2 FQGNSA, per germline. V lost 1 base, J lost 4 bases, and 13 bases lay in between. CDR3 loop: CASSLGGRVSTEAFF. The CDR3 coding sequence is TGTGCCAGCAGCTTAGGAGGCAGGGTGAGCACTGAAGCTTTCTTT.

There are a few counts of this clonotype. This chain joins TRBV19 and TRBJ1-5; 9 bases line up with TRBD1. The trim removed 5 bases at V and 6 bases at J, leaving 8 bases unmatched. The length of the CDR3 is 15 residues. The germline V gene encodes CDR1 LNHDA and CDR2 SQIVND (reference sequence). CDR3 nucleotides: TGTGCCAGTAGTCCATCAGGGACAGGGTTTCAGCCCCAGCATTTT. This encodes CASSPSGTGFQPQHF.

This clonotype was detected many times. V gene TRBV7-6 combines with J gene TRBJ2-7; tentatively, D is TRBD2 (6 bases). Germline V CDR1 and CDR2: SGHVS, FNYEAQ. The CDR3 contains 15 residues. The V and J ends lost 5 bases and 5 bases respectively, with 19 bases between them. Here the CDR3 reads CASSLSVGGGNEQYF. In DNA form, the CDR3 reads TGTGCCAGCAGCCTATCTGTCGGGGGAGGCAACGAGCAGTACTTC.